This section outlines one T cell receptor (beta chain) sequence together with its context. Antigen unknown. This sample stems from a study of radiotherapy plus CTLA-4 blockade in lung cancer. Whole-study findings and limits: It was early blood T cell clone dynamics, with interferon-beta, that reportedly best predicted response. Expansion in blood of tumor-derived TCR clones was seen after radiotherapy plus ipilimumab.

The CDR3 has 17 amino acids. CDR1 is SGHKS and CDR2 is YYEKEE in the germline V gene (reference sequence). Trimming removed 5 bases from V and 2 bases from J, with 23 bases in between. Only in-frame clones appear in the TCRdb table, and some are missing; sequencing was by immunoSEQ multiplex PCR. The data contain some 120,000 clones, more than 75% of them singletons. V and J are TRBV5-5 and TRBJ2-7; tentative D call: TRBD1 (6 bases). The origin of this receptor is a human donor with non-small cell lung cancer that progressed on radiotherapy plus ipilimumab. Some clones in this sample may be carry-over from other donors' samples. The source material was peripheral blood, sampled from a patient treated with radiotherapy plus ipilimumab. In DNA, the CDR3 is TGTGCCAGCAGTTCAAGTGCTAAAACAGGGTATACCTACGAGCAGTACTTC. Translated: CASSSSAKTGYTYEQYF. Full variable domain (rest looked up from reference TRBV5-5 and TRBJ2-7): DAGVTQSPTHLIKTRGQQVTLRCSPISGHKSVSWYQQVLGQGPQFIFQYYEKEERGRGNFPDRFSARQFPNYSSELNVNALLLGDSALYLCASSSSAKTGYTYEQYFGPGTRLTVT.